This T cell receptor beta chain is from a study of T cell repertoires in cytomegalovirus infection. Study as a whole: Both recently identified HLA-C-restricted and well-studied HLA-B-restricted CMV epitopes were used in the study. Public TCR beta signatures provided an indication of both CMV infection and a matching HLA type.

TCRdb processed the reads anew with MiXCR; each CDR3 protein has one entry. The repertoire holds 140,000 to 150,000 distinct CDR3 sequences, with more than 25% as singletons. This clonotype was recorded once. What it recognizes is unknown. Germline V gives CDR1 MNHNY, CDR2 SVGAGI (reference sequence). The V and J ends lost 6 bases and 0 bases respectively, with 11 bases between them. The CDR3 consists of 14 residues. General study results and limits: It was HLA-C-restricted CMV-specific TCR beta clonotypes that dominated the response ex vivo. Individuals carrying CMV plus the relevant HLA were identified by cumulative frequency of public TCR beta families.

The chain employs TRBV6-6 and TRBJ1-1, with D unclear. This receptor was obtained from a human donor in good health (CMV status not recorded). Some clones in this sample may be carry-over from other donors' samples. This sample comprised CD8+ T cells from cultured PBMCs, obtained from culture after CMV antigen stimulation. The CDR3 coding sequence is TGTGCCAGCAGCCCGATTCTCTTGAACACTGAAGCTTTCTTT. This encodes CASSPILLNTEAFF.